A selection of T cell receptor beta chains follows, all from one sample in a study of blood T cell repertoires in COVID-19. TCRdb's copy holds only in-frame clones and misses some; the assay was immunoSEQ multiplex PCR. Of over 400,000 clones listed, roughly 85% are singletons. The sample was peripheral blood. The receptors were sampled from a woman aged 25 to 39 with active or convalescent COVID-19. Each CDR3 is given without its conserved first and last residue. The order of the fields is J gene, V gene, CDR3 protein.

j_call: TRBJ2-7; v_call: TRBV5-6; cdr3_aa: ASSPVGQRDEQY
j_call: TRBJ2-3; v_call: TRBV18; cdr3_aa: ASSPNALDSDTQY
j_call: TRBJ2-1; v_call: TRBV28; cdr3_aa: ASSFGAGSSYNEQF
j_call: TRBJ1-4; v_call: TRBV5-1; cdr3_aa: ASSPQGGEKLF
j_call: TRBJ2-4; v_call: TRBV6-6; cdr3_aa: ASRGDTIQY
j_call: TRBJ1-1; v_call: TRBV5-1; cdr3_aa: ASSSSGFGDAF
j_call: TRBJ2-7; v_call: TRBV5-1; cdr3_aa: ASSLGPGGPYEQY
j_call: TRBJ2-7; v_call: TRBV10-3; cdr3_aa: AISDRSLVTSGSEEQY
j_call: TRBJ2-5; v_call: TRBV5-4; cdr3_aa: ASSLTGAGEETQY
j_call: TRBJ1-5; v_call: TRBV30; cdr3_aa: AWSAGAQPQH
j_call: TRBJ2-1; v_call: TRBV6-5; cdr3_aa: ASSQIAGGPNEQF
j_call: TRBJ1-6; v_call: TRBV5-1; cdr3_aa: ASSLTPTGHNSPLH
j_call: TRBJ1-6; v_call: TRBV19; cdr3_aa: ASSRTGGSNSPLH
j_call: TRBJ1-1; v_call: TRBV2; cdr3_aa: ASSEGRGRAEAF
j_call: TRBJ2-7; v_call: TRBV2; cdr3_aa: ASSPTFFGEQY
j_call: TRBJ2-1; v_call: TRBV25-1; cdr3_aa: ASSATTTGEQF
j_call: TRBJ2-1; v_call: TRBV29-1; cdr3_aa: SVEIRNLDRGAYNEQF
j_call: TRBJ1-1; v_call: TRBV4-1; cdr3_aa: ASSQGFRDMNTEAF
j_call: TRBJ1-4; v_call: TRBV19; cdr3_aa: ASSIALGQGVATNEKLF
j_call: TRBJ1-6; v_call: TRBV7-9; cdr3_aa: ASSSCTYNSPLH
j_call: TRBJ2-7; v_call: TRBV4-1; cdr3_aa: ASSQSEGIRGVYEQY
j_call: TRBJ2-1; v_call: TRBV7-9; cdr3_aa: ASSLDSGSGSSYNEQF
j_call: TRBJ2-5; v_call: TRBV28; cdr3_aa: ASTLGGLAGGWETQY
j_call: TRBJ1-1; v_call: TRBV14; cdr3_aa: ASSQDLIPRFEAF
j_call: TRBJ2-3; v_call: TRBV5-4; cdr3_aa: ASSLSAGGRTDTQY
j_call: TRBJ2-1; v_call: TRBV18; cdr3_aa: ASSPPRDIYNEQF
j_call: TRBJ2-7; v_call: TRBV27; cdr3_aa: ASSPQKTYEQY
j_call: TRBJ2-3; v_call: TRBV7-2; cdr3_aa: ASSLRSGVDTQY
j_call: TRBJ1-1; v_call: TRBV2; cdr3_aa: ASSSEGGDRGTEAF
j_call: TRBJ1-2; v_call: TRBV7-2; cdr3_aa: ASSLERQGFHGYT
j_call: TRBJ1-1; v_call: TRBV30; cdr3_aa: AWSSWDSLNTEAF
j_call: TRBJ2-5; v_call: TRBV7-2; cdr3_aa: ASRFGLADAETQY
j_call: TRBJ2-7; v_call: TRBV11-2; cdr3_aa: ASSPRDRATYEQY
j_call: TRBJ1-1; v_call: TRBV6-5; cdr3_aa: ASSYSQGNTEAF
j_call: TRBJ2-1; v_call: TRBV7-7; cdr3_aa: ASAIETGAYNEQF
j_call: TRBJ1-2; v_call: TRBV7-9; cdr3_aa: ASSRGTEVHGYT
j_call: TRBJ2-1; v_call: TRBV14; cdr3_aa: ASSPAWAGLLYNEQF
j_call: TRBJ2-2; v_call: TRBV2; cdr3_aa: ASSEHPERGELF
j_call: TRBJ2-3; v_call: TRBV4-1; cdr3_aa: ASSQTSGGTDTQY
j_call: TRBJ1-1; v_call: TRBV3-1/TRBV3-2; cdr3_aa: ASSKRDSQSEAF
j_call: TRBJ1-1; v_call: TRBV19; cdr3_aa: ASRAKGSTEAF
j_call: TRBJ1-2; v_call: TRBV6-1; cdr3_aa: ASSEALLGREDYGYT
j_call: TRBJ1-2; v_call: TRBV5-1; cdr3_aa: ASSLGQGADGYT
j_call: TRBJ2-3; v_call: TRBV11-2; cdr3_aa: ASSRPPSGALRNTQY
j_call: TRBJ2-3; v_call: TRBV19; cdr3_aa: ARAGTSGAVGPDTQY
j_call: TRBJ1-2; v_call: TRBV5-1; cdr3_aa: ASSLERAGYT
j_call: TRBJ1-2; v_call: TRBV19; cdr3_aa: ASSHRDSNGYT
j_call: TRBJ1-1; v_call: TRBV27; cdr3_aa: ASSFLLTGGNTEAF
j_call: TRBJ1-5; v_call: TRBV2; cdr3_aa: ASRVDRVNQPQH
j_call: TRBJ1-1; v_call: TRBV5-1; cdr3_aa: ASSLGTGGAVFEAF
j_call: TRBJ1-2; v_call: TRBV6-5; cdr3_aa: ASSYRGGEANYGYT